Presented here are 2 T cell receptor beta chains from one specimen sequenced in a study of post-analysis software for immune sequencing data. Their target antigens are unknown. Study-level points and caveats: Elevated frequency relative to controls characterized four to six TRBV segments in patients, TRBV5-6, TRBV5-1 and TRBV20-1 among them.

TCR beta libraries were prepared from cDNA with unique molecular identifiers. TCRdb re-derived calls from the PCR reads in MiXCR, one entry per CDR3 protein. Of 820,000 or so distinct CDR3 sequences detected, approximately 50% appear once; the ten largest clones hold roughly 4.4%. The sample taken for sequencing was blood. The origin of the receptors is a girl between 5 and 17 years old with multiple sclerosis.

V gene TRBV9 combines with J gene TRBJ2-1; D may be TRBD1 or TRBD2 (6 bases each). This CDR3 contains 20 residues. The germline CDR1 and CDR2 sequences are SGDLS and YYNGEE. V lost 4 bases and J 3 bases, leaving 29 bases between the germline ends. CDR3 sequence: CASSQDSNFELGGIYNEQFF. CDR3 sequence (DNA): TGTGCCAGCAGCCAAGATTCGAATTTTGAATTGGGGGGCATCTACAATGAGCAGTTCTTC.

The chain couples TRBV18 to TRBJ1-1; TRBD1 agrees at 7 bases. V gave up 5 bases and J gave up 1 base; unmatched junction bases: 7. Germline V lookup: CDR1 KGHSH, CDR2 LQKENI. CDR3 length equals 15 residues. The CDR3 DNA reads TGTGCCAGCTCAGGAGGGGGCGGTAAGAACACTGAAGCTTTCTTT. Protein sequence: CASSGGGGKNTEAFF.